This T cell receptor beta chain was retrieved from a study of T cell responses to AZD1222 COVID-19 vaccine. As regards this clone: The antigen is not known.

Clones were sequenced by immunoSEQ multiplex PCR, and TCRdb holds only the in-frame ones, with some missing. The sample comprises approximately 100,000 clones, roughly 85% of which are singletons, and about 4.5% rests with the top ten. In germline, CDR1 is SGDLS, CDR2 YYNGEE. The germline V and J ends were trimmed by 0 bases and 10 bases, with 11 bases remaining between them. CDR3 size: 13 residues. General study points: No repertoire was sampled before or during the peak T cell response, only after it.

This receptor was taken from an adult who received the AZD1222 COVID-19 vaccine. The starting material was peripheral blood, obtained 28 days after the second AZD1222 dose. This chain uses TRBV9 with TRBJ2-1; D gene unclear. The CDR3 is CASSVATELEQFF. The CDR3 DNA reads as TGTGCCAGCAGCGTAGCTACAGAGTTAGAGCAGTTCTTC.